One and the same sample provided the 23 T cell receptor beta chains below, sequenced in a study of blood T cell repertoires in COVID-19. Method: immunoSEQ multiplex PCR; TCRdb's copy keeps in-frame clones and lacks some. The repertoire holds roughly 120,000 clones, with around nine tenths as singletons. Material: peripheral blood. The receptors derive from a man aged 50 or older with active COVID-19.

The chain couples TRBV4-2 to TRBJ1-1; no clear D gene. Trimming shortened V by 2 bases and J by 4 bases, and 14 bases separated the two germline ends. The CDR3 runs 15 residues. CDR1 is LGHNA and CDR2 is YNFKEQ in the germline V gene. The CDR3 spells CASSQMVDYGTEAFF. The CDR3, as DNA: TGTGCCAGCAGCCAAATGGTGGACTACGGCACTGAAGCTTTCTTT.

V is TRBV11-3 and J is TRBJ2-7; no reliable D call. CDR3 length: 15 amino acids. V lost 1 base and J lost 0, with 10 bases in between. Germline CDR1 reads SGHNT; CDR2 reads YENEEA. DNA for the CDR3: TGTGCCAGCAGCTTAGCCGGAACTAACTCCTACGAGCAGTACGTC. Translating gives CASSLAGTNSYEQYV.

The chain employs TRBV4-2 and TRBJ2-1; maybe TRBD2 (5 bases). This CDR3 comprises 14 residues. Between the trimmed V and J ends, which lost 8 bases and 0 bases, there was a span of 11 bases. The germline V gene encodes CDR1 LGHNA and CDR2 YNFKEQ. CDR3: CASGVGSSYNEQFF. CDR3 DNA: TGTGCCAGCGGGGTGGGGAGCTCCTACAATGAGCAGTTCTTC.

This sequence joins TRBV3-1 (or the pseudogene TRBV3-2) and TRBJ1-1; possibly TRBD1 for D (6 bases). Germline CDR1 and CDR2: LGHDT and YNNKEL (reference sequence). This CDR3 spans 13 amino acids. Trimming shortened V by 2 bases and J by 5 bases, and 9 bases separated the two germline ends. As DNA, the CDR3 is TGTGCCAGCAGCCAAATACAGGGAACTGAAGCTTTCTTT. Translating gives CASSQIQGTEAFF.

V and J are TRBV15 and TRBJ1-1; D remains ambiguous. CDR1 and CDR2 from the germline V gene are LNHNV and YYDKDF (reference sequence). CDR3 length: 14 amino acids. V was clipped by 6 bases and J by 2 bases, with 13 bases between them. CDR3 protein: CATSPQASNTEAFF. For the CDR3, the DNA is TGTGCCACCAGTCCTCAGGCTTCTAACACTGAAGCTTTCTTT. The full variable domain, rest sourced from reference TRBV15 and TRBJ1-1, is DAMVIQNPRYQVTQFGKPVTLSCSQTLNHNVMYWYQQKSSQAPKLLFHYYDKDFNNEADTPDNFQSRRPNTSFCFLDIRSPGLGDTAMYLCATSPQASNTEAFFGQGTRLTVV.

The chain is built from TRBV9 and TRBJ2-1; the D gene is possibly TRBD2 (6 bases). This CDR3 is built from 16 residues. The V gene's germline CDR1 is SGDLS and CDR2 YYNGEE. V lost 0 bases and J 0 bases, leaving 10 bases between the germline ends. The DNA for the CDR3 is TGTGCCAGCAGCGTAGTAGTCGGGAGCTCCTACAATGAGCAGTTCTTC. It translates to CASSVVVGSSYNEQFF.

The rearrangement joins TRBV7-9 to TRBJ1-6; 7 nucleotides align to TRBD1. The CDR3 is 15 amino acids. With 0 bases clipped from V and 7 bases from J, the junction kept 3 bases outside the gene matches. Germline V gives CDR1 SEHNR, CDR2 FQNEAQ (reference sequence). This CDR3 reads CASSLAAGGNSPLHF. The CDR3 region has the DNA TGTGCCAGCAGCTTAGCGGCAGGGGGAAATTCACCCCTCCACTTT.

This clone was detected only a few times. The chain recombines TRBV5-1 with TRBJ1-3; 9 bases align to TRBD1. Germline values: CDR1 SGHRS, CDR2 YFSETQ. Losses at the gene ends were 4 bases for V and 2 bases for J; bases not matched to a gene: 4. The CDR3 totals 15 residues. CDR3 loop: CASSPQGAAGNTIYF. For the CDR3, the DNA is TGCGCCAGCAGCCCACAGGGGGCAGCTGGAAACACCATATATTTT.

This rearrangement joins TRBV27 to TRBJ1-1, with TRBD1 identical over 7 bases. V shed 1 base and J 1 base; nucleotides not matched to a gene: 6. This CDR3 has 16 amino acids. CDR1 is MNHEY and CDR2 is SMNVEV in the germline V gene (reference sequence). Written as DNA, the CDR3 is TGTGCCAGCAGTTTATTCCTTGGGACAGCGAACACTGAAGCTTTCTTT. Its translation: CASSLFLGTANTEAFF.

This clone came up a few times. The V and J genes are TRBV7-2 and TRBJ1-5; D is unresolved. The germline gives CDR1 SGHTA, CDR2 FQGNSA. The CDR3 is 17 amino acids. Trimming cost V 5 bases and J 5 bases, with 22 bases left between them. The CDR3 nucleotides read TGTGCCAGCAGCCCGAGCCGGATAGACACGACATATCAGCCCCAGCATTTT. This sequence encodes CASSPSRIDTTYQPQHF.

The chain combines TRBV19 with TRBJ1-5; D perhaps matches TRBD1 (5 bases). The germline gives CDR1 LNHDA, CDR2 SQIVND (reference sequence). With 1 base removed from V and 5 bases from J, the gap between germline ends came to 15 bases. The CDR3 loop spans 16 amino acids. The CDR3 bases are TGTGCCAGTAGTATAGGATTTAAGGGGCCGCATCAGCCCCAGCATTTT. This codes for CASSIGFKGPHQPQHF.

V and J are TRBV5-1 and TRBJ2-3; TRBD2 might be the D (5 bases). The CDR3 length is 13 residues. V was trimmed by 5 bases and J by 4 bases, leaving 11 bases between them. The germline CDR1 and CDR2 sequences are SGHRS and YFSETQ. DNA of the CDR3: TGCGCCAGCAGGCGGGTTCTCGCAGATACGCAGTATTTT. Translating gives CASRRVLADTQYF. Supplemented by reference TRBV5-1 and TRBJ2-3, the full variable domain reads KAGVTQTPRYLIKTRGQQVTLSCSPISGHRSVSWYQQTPGQGLQFLFEYFSETQRNKGNFPGRFSGRQFSNSRSEMNVSTLELGDSALYLCASRRVLADTQYFGPGTRLTVL.

The CDR3: CASSVGAGDYNEQFF. The CDR3 DNA reads TGTGCCAGCAGCGTAGGGGCGGGAGATTACAATGAGCAGTTCTTC. The J gene is TRBJ2-1, the V gene TRBV9; the match to TRBD2 covers 7 bases. CDR1 is SGDLS and CDR2 is YYNGEE in the germline V gene. This CDR3 region has 15 residues. The junction had 4 bases not matched to a gene; V was cut back by 0 bases and J by 4 bases.

V and J are TRBV15 and TRBJ2-5, with 9 bases aligning to TRBD2. Germline V CDR1 and CDR2: LNHNV, YYDKDF (reference sequence). J lost 8 bases, V lost 5 bases, and 18 bases had no gene match. This CDR3 has 17 amino acids. This CDR3 is CATSRALNSGSSITQYF. For the CDR3, the DNA is TGTGCCACCAGCCGCGCCTTGAATAGCGGGAGTTCGATAACCCAGTACTTC.

This clone appeared a few times. This rearrangement joins TRBV5-4 to TRBJ1-6, with D possibly being TRBD1 (5 bases). The V end was cut by 5 bases, the J end by 10 bases, with 13 bases between. CDR1 is SGHNT, CDR2 YYREEE, per germline (reference sequence). The CDR3 runs to 13 residues. The CDR3 loop is CASRGHLGSPLHF. The DNA of the CDR3 is TGTGCCAGCAGGGGGCATCTAGGGTCACCCCTCCACTTT.

In nucleotides, the CDR3 is TGTGCCAGTAGTTTTTCCCGGACAGGGGTTGAGCAGTACTTC. Amino acid sequence: CASSFSRTGVEQYF. The gene calls are TRBV19 and TRBJ2-7; 9 bases line up with TRBD1. The CDR3 loop spans 14 amino acids. V lost 5 bases to trimming and J lost 7 bases; unmatched junction nucleotides: 9. The germline V gene has CDR1 LNHDA and CDR2 SQIVND (reference sequence). The complete variable domain, with remaining parts taken from reference TRBV19 and TRBJ2-7, reads DGGITQSPKYLFRKEGQNVTLSCEQNLNHDAMYWYRQDPGQGLRLIYYSQIVNDFQKGDIAEGYSVSREKKESFPLTVTSAQKNPTAFYLCASSFSRTGVEQYFGPGTRLTVT.

The chain uses TRBV7-6 and TRBJ2-1; TRBD1 agrees at 7 bases. The CDR3 contains 16 residues. Losses at the gene ends were 5 bases for V and 5 bases for J; bases not matched to a gene: 12. The germline CDR1 and CDR2 sequences are SGHVS and FNYEAQ. CDR3 bases: TGTGCCAGCAGCCGTCTCGCGGACAGGTCCCACAATGAGCAGTTCTTC. Residues: CASSRLADRSHNEQFF.

This clone was counted only a few times. The chain is built from TRBV7-9 and TRBJ1-2; 7 positions match TRBD1. The CDR3 has 16 residues. With 4 bases clipped from V and 3 bases from J, the junction kept 11 bases outside the gene matches. Germline V gene data show CDR1 as SEHNR and CDR2 as FQNEAQ (reference sequence). The CDR3 bases are TGTGCCAGCAGCTCGATGACAGGGCGGACACACTATGGCTACACCTTC. Its translation is CASSSMTGRTHYGYTF.

V and J are TRBV14 and TRBJ2-5; 9 positions agree with TRBD2. This CDR3 spans 13 amino acids. Germline V gene data show CDR1 as SGHDN and CDR2 as FVKESK. Losses at the gene ends were 4 bases for V and 5 bases for J; bases not matched to a gene: 2. CDR3 DNA sequence: TGTGCCAGCAGCCCCCTAGCGGGGGAGACCCAGTACTTC. It is translated as CASSPLAGETQYF.

This sequence joins TRBV3-1 (or the pseudogene TRBV3-2) and TRBJ2-4, with TRBD1 matching 7 bases. Germline V gives CDR1 LGHDT, CDR2 YNNKEL (reference sequence). Unmatched junction bases numbered 6, after V lost 0 bases and J lost 1 base. The CDR3 sequence is 17 residues long. CDR3 protein: CASSQDRGRLAKNIQYF. In DNA form, the CDR3 reads TGTGCCAGCAGCCAAGATAGGGGGCGGTTGGCCAAAAACATTCAGTACTTC.

This chain connects TRBV25-1 to TRBJ2-7; tentative D call: TRBD1 (6 bases). The V end lost 5 bases, the J end lost 0 bases, and 11 bases lay between the germline ends. Germline CDR1 reads MGHDK; CDR2 reads SYGVNS. The CDR3 covers 14 residues. The CDR3 spells CASSSYRDSYEQYF. DNA for the CDR3: TGTGCCAGCAGTTCCTACAGGGACTCCTACGAGCAGTACTTC.

The chain recombines TRBV7-8 with TRBJ2-1, with 14 bases fitting TRBD2. The CDR3 covers 15 residues. Germline loops: CDR1 SGHVS, CDR2 FQNEAQ. Losses at the gene ends were 6 bases for V and 9 bases for J; bases not matched to a gene: 7. In nucleotides, the CDR3 is TGTGCCAGCAGTCGGACTAGCGGGGGGCGTAGTGAGCAGTTCTTC. It specifies CASSRTSGGRSEQFF.

The J gene is TRBJ1-5, the V gene TRBV6-2 or TRBV6-3, with D unclear. V gave up 6 bases and J gave up 2 bases, with 14 bases separating them. This CDR3 has 15 amino acids. The germline V gene encodes CDR1 MNHEY and CDR2 SVGEGT. CDR3 sequence: CASSPGISGNQPQHF. For the CDR3, the DNA is TGTGCCAGCAGCCCCGGGATAAGCGGCAATCAGCCCCAGCATTTT.